This record looks at one T cell receptor beta chain sequence and its context. The antigen is unknown. CDR3 length equals 15 residues. The V gene's germline CDR1 is MRHNA and CDR2 SNTAGT. V was trimmed by 7 bases and J by 5 bases, leaving 20 bases between them. The data were taken from a study of cytomegalovirus exposure and HLA in healthy donors. Whole-study findings and limits: There were some public TCRs occurring in many donors, but most TCR sequences were rare. The study recorded some 160 TCR beta chains that were cytomegalovirus-associated.

PCR employed 60 Vbeta and 13 Jbeta primers. TCRdb's table, derived via immunoSEQ multiplex PCR, lists solely in-frame clones and lacks some. This table holds approximately 120,000 clones, 74% found once. The TCR originated in a middle-aged man in good health and CMV-seropositive. The chain joins TRBV6-4 to TRBJ1-1; D may be TRBD1 (5 bases). The sample comprised PBMCs. CDR3 coding DNA: TGTGCCAGCACCCTGAACCAGGGAAGTTGGACTGAAGCTTTCTTT. This encodes CASTLNQGSWTEAFF.